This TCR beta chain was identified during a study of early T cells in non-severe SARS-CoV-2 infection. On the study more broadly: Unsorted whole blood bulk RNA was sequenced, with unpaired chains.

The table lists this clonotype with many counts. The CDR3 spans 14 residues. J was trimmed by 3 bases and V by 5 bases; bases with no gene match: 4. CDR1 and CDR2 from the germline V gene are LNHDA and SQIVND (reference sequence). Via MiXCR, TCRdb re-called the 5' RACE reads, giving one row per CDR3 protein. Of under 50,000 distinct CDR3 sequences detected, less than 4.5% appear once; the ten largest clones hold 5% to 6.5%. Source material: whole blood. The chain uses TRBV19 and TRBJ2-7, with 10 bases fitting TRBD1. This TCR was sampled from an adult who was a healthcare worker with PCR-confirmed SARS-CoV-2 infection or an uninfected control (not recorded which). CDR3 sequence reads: CASSQRDRGYEQYF. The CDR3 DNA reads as TGTGCCAGTAGTCAAAGGGACAGGGGCTACGAGCAGTACTTC.